The 29 T cell receptor beta chains reported below all come from one sample, sequenced in a study of identical twins. TCRdb recomputed calls from the 5' RACE reads with MiXCR, one row per CDR3 protein. The sample has a few hundred thousand distinct CDR3 sequences, roughly 9% seen once. The sequencing sample was made of naive T cells sorted from blood. Every receptor here comes from a woman aged 45-65 years in good health.

The chain joins TRBV12-3 or TRBV12-4 to TRBJ2-2; D is unresolved. V was cut by 6 bases and J by 6 bases, with 11 bases left in between. The CDR3 has 13 amino acids. DNA of the CDR3: TGTGCCAGCAGCCCATTCGGTCCCGGGGAGCTGTTTTTT. Its protein is CASSPFGPGELFF.

This clonotype has a handful of counts. The chain uses TRBV16 and TRBJ1-5; TRBD1 might be the D (6 bases). The CDR3 contains 16 residues. V lost 4 bases and J 4 bases, leaving 17 bases between the germline ends. Germline V gene sequence: CDR1 KGHSY, CDR2 FQNENV. The CDR3, as DNA: TGTGCCAGCAGCCTCTATACAGGGTCAGGGAATCAGCCCCAGCATTTT. As protein: CASSLYTGSGNQPQHF.

This clonotype was seen a handful of times. The gene calls are TRBV20-1 and TRBJ2-3; 13 positions match TRBD2. CDR1 and CDR2 (germline): DFQATT, SNEGSKA (reference sequence). The CDR3 covers 16 residues. The V segment lost 1 base and the J segment 7 bases; nucleotides outside the gene matches: 8. The CDR3 protein is CSARGKGLAGAYTQYF. DNA for the CDR3: TGCAGTGCTAGAGGAAAAGGACTAGCGGGAGCATATACGCAGTATTTT.

CDR3 sequence: CASSMAAGLGMNTEAFF. The CDR3 DNA is TGTGCCAGTAGTATGGCCGCAGGGCTAGGAATGAACACTGAAGCTTTCTTT. The chain uses TRBV19 and TRBJ1-1; D possibly corresponds to TRBD1 (5 bases). The CDR3 is 17 amino acids. In germline, CDR1 is LNHDA, CDR2 SQIVND (reference sequence). V lost 3 bases and J 0 bases, leaving 17 bases between the germline ends.

This clonotype was counted only a few times. This chain links TRBV5-1 with TRBJ2-3, with D possibly TRBD2 on 5 matching bases. The germline CDR1 and CDR2 sequences are SGHRS and YFSETQ. This CDR3 contains 13 residues. Trimming left V 4 bases short and J 6 bases short, with 12 bases between. Here the CDR3 reads CASSLEAVDTQYF. The DNA of the CDR3 is TGCGCCAGCAGCCTCGAAGCGGTCGATACGCAGTATTTT.

The chain joins TRBV24-1 to TRBJ2-2, with 9 bases matching TRBD1. In germline, CDR1 is KGHDR, CDR2 SFDVKD. V lost 10 bases, J lost 4 bases, and 0 bases stayed unmatched. This CDR3 spans 12 amino acids. This CDR3 reads CATGQGTGELFF. For the CDR3, the DNA is TGTGCCACGGGACAGGGCACCGGGGAGCTGTTTTTT.

This clonotype was seen ten or more times. The chain joins TRBV12-5 to TRBJ1-1; D is undetermined. The V gene lost 0 bases and the J gene lost 3 bases, with 11 bases spanning the gap. CDR3 length equals 15 residues. Germline loops: CDR1 LGHNT, CDR2 FRNRAP. CDR3 protein: CASGLVLGGDTEAFF. The CDR3 nucleotides read TGTGCTAGTGGTTTGGTTCTAGGTGGGGACACTGAAGCTTTCTTT.

This clonotype was counted many times. This chain links TRBV10-3 with TRBJ2-1, with D perhaps TRBD1 (5 bases). CDR1 ENHRY and CDR2 SYGVKD come from the germline V gene. V lost 0 bases to trimming and J lost 1 base, with 7 bases between them. The CDR3 length is 15 residues. DNA of the CDR3: TGTGCCATCAGTGAGTCAGGGGTTTCCTACAATGAGCAGTTCTTC. Protein sequence: CAISESGVSYNEQFF.

The chain couples TRBV10-3 to TRBJ2-7, with D perhaps TRBD1 or TRBD2 (6 bases each). V was clipped by 3 bases and J by 7 bases, with 19 bases between them. CDR1 is ENHRY and CDR2 is SYGVKD in the germline V gene. The CDR3 extends over 15 amino acids. The CDR3 DNA sequence: TGTGCCATCAGTGATGGGGGGCTCGGCCTGTGGGAGCAGTACTTC. Amino acid sequence: CAISDGGLGLWEQYF.

This clonotype was seen a few times. V usage is TRBV7-6 and J usage is TRBJ1-2; a weak D match, TRBD1 (6 bases). Between the trimmed V and J ends, which lost 5 bases and 0 bases, there was a span of 13 bases. CDR1 is SGHVS, CDR2 FNYEAQ, per germline. This CDR3 contains 15 residues. The CDR3 DNA reads TGTGCCAGCAGCACAGGGAGTGGGGCTAACTATGGCTACACCTTC. Its protein product is CASSTGSGANYGYTF.

This clonotype was detected many times. The chain combines TRBV12-3 or TRBV12-4 with TRBJ2-7; D gene unclear. The CDR3 is 15 amino acids. Trimming took 2 bases from V and 3 from J, leaving 14 bases between them. The CDR3 spells CASSLYGDFGYEQYF. The DNA of the CDR3 is TGTGCCAGCAGTTTATATGGAGACTTTGGCTACGAGCAGTACTTC.

Many counts were recorded for this clonotype. The DNA is left out, because the CDR3 cannot be placed on it with certainty; the CDR3 is given as TCRdb lists it. The V gene is TRBV12-3 or TRBV12-4, the J gene TRBJ2-1; TRBD2 is taken as the D call from the table, unchecked against the DNA. The CDR3 has 13 amino acids, counting both end residues. The CDR3 reads CASSTSPANEQFF.

This clonotype has a handful of counts. The chain carries TRBV5-6 and TRBJ2-2; 10 bases are shared with TRBD1. Germline values: CDR1 SGHDT, CDR2 YYEEEE. The trim removed 4 bases at V and 8 bases at J, leaving 11 bases unmatched. The CDR3 sequence is 16 residues long. The CDR3 DNA sequence: TGTGCCAGCAGCCCGCAGACAGGGGGCGCAGGAGGGGAGCTGTTTTTT. Amino acids: CASSPQTGGAGGELFF.

As to this clonotype: The germline gene is not matched at one end of the junction; a read error may be the cause. V is TRBV19 and J is TRBJ2-2, with D uncertain. This CDR3 region has 14 residues. Germline V gene sequence: CDR1 LNHDA, CDR2 SQIVND (reference sequence). The CDR3 nucleotides read TGTACCAGTAGCTCGGCCCGGAGTGCCGGGGAGCTGTTTTTT. Its translation is CTSSSARSAGELFF.

This chain connects TRBV4-1 to TRBJ1-4; 7 nucleotides agree with TRBD1. V lost 4 bases, J lost 4 bases, and 9 bases stayed unmatched. Germline assignment: CDR1 MGHRA and CDR2 YSYEKL. The CDR3 covers 16 residues. The CDR3 protein is CASSPGPGQSNEKLFF. CDR3 bases: TGCGCCAGCAGCCCAGGCCCGGGACAGAGTAATGAAAAACTGTTTTTT.

There are many counts of this clonotype. The V gene is TRBV20-1, the J gene TRBJ1-2, with D possibly matching TRBD1 (5 bases). Germline V lookup: CDR1 DFQATT, CDR2 SNEGSKA (reference sequence). Between the trimmed V and J ends, which lost 1 base and 5 bases, there was a span of 11 bases. The CDR3 is made up of 13 amino acids. CDR3 residues: CSARGGGGYGYTF. The CDR3 DNA reads TGCAGTGCTAGAGGGGGCGGGGGATATGGCTACACCTTC.

This clonotype was seen a handful of times. This rearrangement joins TRBV7-2 to TRBJ1-5, with a tentative D call TRBD1 (6 bases). Germline loops: CDR1 SGHTA, CDR2 FQGNSA. V was trimmed by 11 bases and J by 9 bases, leaving 14 bases between them. There are 11 residues in the CDR3. The CDR3 reads CAVGGAWPQHF. CDR3 coding DNA: TGTGCCGTGGGGGGGGCATGGCCCCAGCATTTT. The full variable domain, rest sourced from reference TRBV7-2 and TRBJ1-5, is GAGVSQSPSNKVTEKGKDVELRCDPISGHTALYWYRQSLGQGLEFLIYFQGNSAPDKSGLPSDRFSAERTGGSVSTLTIQRTQQEDSAVYLCAVGGAWPQHFGDGTRLSIL.

V is TRBV6-6 and J is TRBJ2-7; D is perhaps TRBD1 (6 bases). V was cut by 7 bases and J by 12 bases, with 22 bases left in between. The CDR3 extends over 13 amino acids. Germline V gives CDR1 MNHNY, CDR2 SVGAGI (reference sequence). The CDR3, as DNA: TGTGCCAGCACCCCCCGAGACCCGGGACAAAGGTACTTC. It yields the protein CASTPRDPGQRYF.

This clonotype was counted between two and nine times. The gene calls are TRBV3-1 and TRBJ2-1; the match to TRBD2 covers 10 bases. Germline V lookup: CDR1 LGHDT, CDR2 YNNKEL (reference sequence). This CDR3 has 17 residues. V dropped 5 bases and J dropped 6; count of bases not matched to a gene: 13. CDR3 sequence: CASSFLAGDGAINEQFF. The CDR3 nucleotides are TGTGCCAGCAGCTTCCTAGCGGGAGATGGAGCAATCAATGAGCAGTTCTTC.

The V and J genes are TRBV24-1 and TRBJ2-1, with D possibly TRBD2 on 6 matching bases. CDR3 size: 13 residues. Germline V lookup: CDR1 KGHDR, CDR2 SFDVKD. V lost 9 bases and J 8 bases, leaving 16 bases between the germline ends. The CDR3 here is CATQLTGSYEQFF. The CDR3 DNA is TGTGCCACCCAGCTGACCGGGAGCTATGAGCAGTTCTTC.

In this sample, this clonotype turned up many times. The J gene is TRBJ2-7, the V gene TRBV5-1; 10 bases fit TRBD2. The CDR3 length is 15 residues. From germline, CDR1 is SGHRS and CDR2 YFSETQ. The V segment lost 3 bases and the J segment 4 bases; nucleotides outside the gene matches: 7. CDR3 sequence: CASSYLAGEDYEQYV. CDR3 nucleotide sequence: TGCGCCAGCAGCTACCTAGCGGGAGAAGATTACGAGCAGTACGTC.

The chain has TRBV7-2 and TRBJ2-7, with 9 bases fitting TRBD2. CDR1 and CDR2 from the germline V gene are SGHTA and FQGNSA. After removal of 1 base from V and 7 bases from J, the junction contained 8 bases not matched to a gene. The CDR3 has 15 amino acids. CDR3 residues: CASSLGFSGRGEQYF. In nucleotides, the CDR3 is TGTGCCAGCAGCTTAGGGTTTAGCGGGAGAGGAGAGCAGTACTTC.

This clonotype was counted only a few times. The chain has TRBV5-1 and TRBJ1-1; the D is unclear. CDR1 is SGHRS, CDR2 YFSETQ, per germline. V lost 1 base, J lost 2 bases, and 12 bases lay in between. The CDR3 consists of 15 residues. The CDR3 protein is CASSLLRVGNTEAFF. The CDR3 nucleotides are TGCGCCAGCAGCTTGTTAAGGGTCGGAAACACTGAAGCTTTCTTT.

The chain has TRBV6-5 and TRBJ1-3; 8 positions agree with TRBD1. V was pared by 5 bases and J by 0 bases, with 6 bases of the junction left unmatched. The CDR3 is 16 amino acids. Germline V gene lookup returns CDR1 MNHEY and CDR2 SVGAGI. The CDR3 sequence is CASSGDRLNSGNTIYF. CDR3 nucleotides: TGTGCCAGCAGTGGGGACAGGCTAAACTCTGGAAACACCATATATTTT.

This clonotype was seen a few times. The chain recombines TRBV20-1 with TRBJ2-3; 10 bases fit TRBD2. J was trimmed by 6 bases and V by 5 bases; bases with no gene match: 5. From germline, CDR1 is DFQATT and CDR2 SNEGSKA (reference sequence). This CDR3 is 13 amino acids long. CDR3 nucleotide sequence: TGCAGTGCTCAGCGGGAGGGCCCTGATACGCAGTATTTT. It is translated as CSAQREGPDTQYF.

This clonotype was detected only a few times. V is TRBV10-3 and J is TRBJ2-1, with 11 nucleotides matching TRBD2. The CDR3 has 14 amino acids. Germline CDR1 is ENHRY and CDR2 is SYGVKD. V dropped 4 bases and J dropped 7; count of bases not matched to a gene: 3. CDR3 DNA: TGTGCCATCAGTGTAGCGGGAGGGCGGAATGAGCAGTTCTTC. Its protein product is CAISVAGGRNEQFF.

This CDR3 reads CASRDTGVTGELFF. Written as DNA, the CDR3 is TGTGCCAGTAGAGACACAGGGGTCACCGGGGAGCTGTTTTTT. The gene calls are TRBV19 and TRBJ2-2, with 7 bases fitting TRBD1. This CDR3 comprises 14 residues. Trimming took 6 bases from V and 4 from J; bases not matched to a gene: 5. The germline gives CDR1 LNHDA, CDR2 SQIVND (reference sequence). Variable domain in full (rest from reference TRBV19 and TRBJ2-2): DGGITQSPKYLFRKEGQNVTLSCEQNLNHDAMYWYRQDPGQGLRLIYYSQIVNDFQKGDIAEGYSVSREKKESFPLTVTSAQKNPTAFYLCASRDTGVTGELFFGEGSRLTVL.

This clonotype was counted at least ten times. The genes are TRBV13 and TRBJ2-1; 10 bases match TRBD2. Trimming at V came to 2 bases and at J to 1 base, leaving 5 bases not matched to a gene. Germline assignment: CDR1 PRHDT and CDR2 FYEKMQ (reference sequence). This CDR3 spans 17 amino acids. As DNA, the CDR3 is TGTGCCAGCAGCTTATTAGCGGGACTAGCGTCCTACAATGAGCAGTTCTTC. Its protein product is CASSLLAGLASYNEQFF.

The chain employs TRBV20-1 and TRBJ2-1, with a possible D match to TRBD1 (6 bases). Trimming removed 6 bases from V and 4 bases from J, with 22 bases in between. The CDR3 has 16 amino acids. Germline CDR1 DFQATT, CDR2 SNEGSKA (reference sequence). Written as DNA, the CDR3 is TGCAGTGCCCAGGGGTCCGGGGCGGAGATATACAATGAGCAGTTCTTC. It encodes CSAQGSGAEIYNEQFF.